The present TCR beta chain was sequenced within a study of control samples from healthy donors and cancer patients. The method was immunoSEQ multiplex PCR; TCRdb's version includes in-frame clones alone and lacks a portion of them. The sample gives roughly 93,000 clones, around 90% of which show up once; under 10% is in the top ten. The sequence was obtained from a woman in her forties or fifties with colorectal cancer. The source material was PBMCs.

The DNA for the CDR3 is TGTGCTAGTGGTTTGCTGCAGGGTGGACAACAGTACTTC. Encoded protein: CASGLLQGGQQYF. V gene TRBV12-5 combines with J gene TRBJ2-5, with a possible D match to TRBD1 (5 bases). The CDR3 has 13 residues. In germline, CDR1 is LGHNT, CDR2 FRNRAP. V was clipped by 2 bases and J by 11 bases, with 15 bases between them.